The T cell receptor (beta chain) described here comes from a study of T cells in Graves' hyperthyroidism and ophthalmopathy. Trimming took 5 bases from V and 1 from J, leaving 9 bases between them. CDR3 length equals 13 residues. Germline CDR1 is SGDLS and CDR2 is YYNGEE. This clonotype was observed many times. Its antigen is still unknown. Amplification of TCR beta CDR3 regions was performed using RNA transcripts as template. A set of HTBI primers served as the primers for a first-round RT-PCR of the TCR CDR3. TCRdb passed the multiplex PCR reads through MiXCR, listing each CDR3 protein once. There are 350,000 to 400,000 distinct CDR3 sequences in the sample; about 15% occur only once, and approximately 32% lies in the top ten. Whole-study findings and limits: Among thyroid clonotypes expanded above 0.001, most also appeared in blood.

Fresh peripheral blood, around 10 ml, yielded the PBMCs. The sequenced sample was blood. The chain combines TRBV9 with TRBJ1-1; no definite D call. The sequence was collected from a woman aged 25 to 39 with Graves' hyperthyroidism. The CDR3 nucleotides are TGTGCCAGCAGTGTCTCAGGGAACACTGAAGCTTTCTTT. This translates into CASSVSGNTEAFF.